These 24 T cell receptor beta chains originate from one sample sequenced in a study of OX40 agonist ivuxolimab in advanced cancers. The data were produced by immunoSEQ multiplex PCR, yet TCRdb's version contains in-frame clones alone and is incomplete. The sample includes 40,000 to 60,000 clones, around 80% seen only once; the top ten take around 1.6%. The sequences come from CD4+ or CD8+ T cells sorted from blood, collected in a trial of the OX40 agonist ivuxolimab. The receptors were sampled from an adult with an advanced solid tumor such as melanoma, head and neck, liver or kidney cancer.

This sequence joins TRBV4-1 and TRBJ2-7; D unresolved. Germline CDR1 is MGHRA and CDR2 is YSYEKL. Trimming removed 1 base from V and 2 bases from J, with 12 bases in between. This CDR3 contains 15 residues. CDR3 in DNA: TGCGCCAGCAGCCAAGCGCGCGGAGAGCCCTACGAGCAGTACTTC. Translated, it gives CASSQARGEPYEQYF.

The chain employs TRBV13 and TRBJ1-1; D is uncertain. Trimming took off 11 bases at V and 2 bases at J, with 9 bases between the two ends. This CDR3 comprises 11 residues. In germline, CDR1 is PRHDT, CDR2 FYEKMQ (reference sequence). DNA for the CDR3: TGTGCCGCGGGGATAAACACTGAAGCTTTCTTT. Its translation is CAAGINTEAFF.

The chain recombines TRBV25-1 with TRBJ2-5; tentative D call: TRBD1 (6 bases). CDR1 is MGHDK and CDR2 is SYGVNS in the germline V gene. V gave up 0 bases and J gave up 1 base, with 15 bases separating them. The CDR3 runs to 17 residues. The CDR3 loop reads CASSEYLGAVGQETQYF. The CDR3 DNA sequence: TGTGCCAGCAGTGAATATCTGGGGGCAGTAGGCCAAGAGACCCAGTACTTC.

The chain employs TRBV29-1 and TRBJ1-3; the D is unclear. There are 13 residues in the CDR3. Germline CDR1 reads SQVTM; CDR2 reads ANQGSEA. Trimming took off 7 bases at V and 4 bases at J, with 14 bases between the two ends. The CDR3: CSAGSSKGNTIYF. For the CDR3, the DNA is TGCAGCGCGGGATCCTCCAAGGGAAACACCATATATTTT.

This clone was seen just once. CDR3 nucleotides: TGTGCCAGCAGCGTAGCTCGGACTAGCGGAACCCCAACAGATACGCAGTATTTT. Protein: CASSVARTSGTPTDTQYF. V and J are TRBV9 and TRBJ2-3; 10 nucleotides align to TRBD2. The CDR3 length is 18 residues. CDR1 SGDLS and CDR2 YYNGEE come from the germline V gene. V lost 0 bases, J lost 3 bases, and 10 bases stayed unmatched.

This clone turned up a few times. The chain is built from TRBV25-1 and TRBJ1-1, with D possibly being TRBD1 (5 bases). V dropped 4 bases and J dropped 9 bases, with 21 bases sitting between them. CDR3 length equals 15 residues. Per the germline V gene, CDR1 is MGHDK and CDR2 is SYGVNS. CDR3 loop: CASSVGVGLFQKAFF. The DNA for the CDR3 is TGTGCCAGCAGTGTGGGGGTGGGGCTGTTCCAGAAAGCTTTCTTT. The full variable domain, completed using reference TRBV25-1 and TRBJ1-1, is EADIYQTPRYLVIGTGKKITLECSQTMGHDKMYWYQQDPGMELHLIHYSYGVNSTEKGDLSSESTVSRIRTEHFPLTLESARPSHTSQYLCASSVGVGLFQKAFFGQGTRLTVV.

V and J are TRBV28 and TRBJ1-5, with no clear D. Germline V gene data show CDR1 as MDHEN and CDR2 as SYDVKM. V lost 4 bases, J lost 4 bases, and 17 bases lay in between. This CDR3 contains 16 residues. CDR3 loop: CASSWPVWQQNQPQHF. CDR3 coding DNA: TGTGCCAGCAGTTGGCCGGTTTGGCAGCAGAATCAGCCCCAGCATTTT.

The rearrangement uses TRBV4-1 and TRBJ1-5, with 7 bases identical to TRBD1. The CDR3 is 18 amino acids. The V gene's germline CDR1 is MGHRA and CDR2 YSYEKL. Trimming cost V 0 bases and J 2 bases; bases outside gene matches: 10. CDR3 nucleotide sequence: TGCGCCAGCAGCCAAGATCGGATAGGGGGCTGGGGCAATCAGCCCCAGCATTTT. Amino acids: CASSQDRIGGWGNQPQHF.

The chain employs TRBV9 and TRBJ2-3; 12 nucleotides align to TRBD2. J gave up 2 bases and V 4 bases, and 5 bases lay outside the gene matches. The CDR3 contains 16 residues. CDR1 is SGDLS and CDR2 is YYNGEE in the germline V gene. CDR3 region: CASSSSSGRVTDTQYF. The CDR3 region has the DNA TGTGCCAGCAGCTCCTCTAGCGGGAGGGTCACAGATACGCAGTATTTT.

The rearrangement joins TRBV18 to TRBJ2-2, with no clear D. From germline, CDR1 is KGHSH and CDR2 LQKENI. The CDR3 is 18 residues long. V was trimmed by 2 bases and J by 6 bases, leaving 22 bases between them. The CDR3 coding sequence is TGTGCCAGCTCACCAACCGCTCAAAAGATCGCTAACGCCGGGGAGCTGTTTTTT. Residues: CASSPTAQKIANAGELFF.

V and J are TRBV20-1 and TRBJ2-5; D gene unclear. Germline CDR1 and CDR2: DFQATT and SNEGSKA (reference sequence). V was clipped by 5 bases and J by 6 bases, with 7 bases between them. The CDR3 loop spans 10 amino acids. CDR3 DNA: TGCAGTGCTTTTAGGCAGACCCAGTACTTC. Protein sequence: CSAFRQTQYF.

The chain joins TRBV5-1 to TRBJ2-3, with D perhaps assigned TRBD1 or TRBD2 (5 bases each). V lost 5 bases and J lost 5, with 18 bases in between. Germline CDR1 reads SGHRS; CDR2 reads YFSETQ. This CDR3 is 15 amino acids long. This CDR3 reads CASSRPRGDEDTQYF. The CDR3 DNA sequence: TGCGCCAGCAGTCGCCCTCGGGGCGACGAAGATACGCAGTATTTT.

V is TRBV11-3 and J is TRBJ2-5; possible D gene TRBD1, 6 bases. The J call may be wrong; the DNA end is better matched by TRBJ2-7. CDR1 and CDR2 (germline): SGHNT, YENEEA. The CDR3 spans 12 residues. CDR3 sequence (DNA): TGTGCCAGCAGCTTAGCCAGGGGCGAGCAGTACTTC. Translating gives CASSLARGEQYF.

V gene TRBV18 combines with J gene TRBJ2-7; 9 nucleotides line up with TRBD1. Germline V gene sequence: CDR1 KGHSH, CDR2 LQKENI. CDR3 length equals 13 residues. The J segment lost 7 bases and the V segment lost 3 bases, leaving 4 bases of the junction unmatched. In DNA form, the CDR3 reads TGTGCCAGCTCACCGGGACAGGGCATAGAGCAGTACTTC. Protein product: CASSPGQGIEQYF. Based on the CDR3 plus reference TRBV18 and TRBJ2-7, the full variable domain is NAGVMQNPRHLVRRRGQEARLRCSPMKGHSHVYWYRQLPEEGLKFMVYLQKENIIDESGMPKERFSAEFPKEGPSILRIQQVVRGDSAAYFCASSPGQGIEQYFGPGTRLTVT.

The rearrangement links TRBV7-2 to TRBJ2-5, with D maybe TRBD1 (6 bases). The CDR3 extends over 13 amino acids. CDR1 SGHTA and CDR2 FQGNSA come from the germline V gene. V dropped 5 bases and J dropped 1 base, with 8 bases sitting between them. The CDR3 DNA reads as TGTGCCAGCAGCGGACAGCCCCAAGAGACCCAGTACTTC. Residues: CASSGQPQETQYF. Supplemented by reference TRBV7-2 and TRBJ2-5, the full variable domain reads GAGVSQSPSNKVTEKGKDVELRCDPISGHTALYWYRQSLGQGLEFLIYFQGNSAPDKSGLPSDRFSAERTGGSVSTLTIQRTQQEDSAVYLCASSGQPQETQYFGPGTRLLVL.

The V gene is TRBV4-1, the J gene TRBJ2-5; D may correspond to TRBD1 or TRBD2 (5 bases each). The CDR3 length is 14 residues. V lost 4 bases, J lost 5 bases, and 14 bases lay in between. Germline CDR1 MGHRA, CDR2 YSYEKL. The CDR3 is CASSLSGGRETQYF. The CDR3 nucleotides are TGCGCCAGCAGCCTCAGTGGGGGTAGGGAGACCCAGTACTTC.

The genes are TRBV21-1 and TRBJ2-1; the table's D call, TRBD2, was not checked against the DNA. TRBV21-1 is listed as a pseudogene. The CDR3 has 20 residues. The CDR3 bases are TGTGCCAGCAGCAAACGTAAATGGAGACGGCTGGGGGGACTAGTTTATGAGCAGTTCTTC. Protein sequence: CASSKRKWRRLGGLVYEQFF.

This clone has only a few counts. This chain connects TRBV4-1 to TRBJ1-1, with 8 bases identical to TRBD1. CDR1 is MGHRA and CDR2 is YSYEKL in the germline V gene. This CDR3 comprises 18 residues. Germline trimming cut 6 bases from V and 3 bases from J; bases unmatched to any gene: 18. For the CDR3, the DNA is TGCGCCAGCAGAACGGCAGGGGGCAGGAGGACTACTCACACTGAAGCTTTCTTT. This sequence encodes CASRTAGGRRTTHTEAFF.

The chain links TRBV11-2 to TRBJ2-1; D is undetermined. This CDR3 has 15 residues. Trimming took off 1 base at V and 0 bases at J, with 7 bases between the two ends. The germline gives CDR1 SGHAT, CDR2 FQNNGV. CDR3 amino acids: CASSLAPSSYNEQFF. The CDR3 DNA is TGTGCCAGCAGCTTAGCACCAAGCTCCTACAATGAGCAGTTCTTC. The variable domain in full, completed from reference TRBV11-2 and TRBJ2-1, reads EAGVAQSPRYKIIEKRQSVAFWCNPISGHATLYWYQQILGQGPKLLIQFQNNGVVDDSQLPKDRFSAERLKGVDSTLKIQPAKLEDSAVYLCASSLAPSSYNEQFFGPGTRLTVL.

Worth noting for this clone: Additional DNA sequences in this sample encode the identical CDR3. The CDR3 sequence is CASSVDPAGETQYF. The CDR3 region has the DNA TGTGCCAGCAGCGTAGATCCAGCGGGGGAGACCCAGTACTTC. The chain carries TRBV9 and TRBJ2-5; 7 nucleotides match TRBD2. This CDR3 is built from 14 residues. Germline CDR1 SGDLS, CDR2 YYNGEE. V lost 0 bases, J lost 5 bases, and 4 bases stayed unmatched.

The rearrangement joins TRBV12-1 to TRBJ2-3; TRBD1, the table's D call, lacks a check against the DNA. TRBV12-1 is shown as a pseudogene. This CDR3 spans 16 amino acids. DNA for the CDR3: TGTGCCAGCAGCTTTGCCGGACAGCCAAGCACAGATACGCAGTATTTT. Residues: CASSFAGQPSTDTQYF.

This rearrangement joins TRBV5-1 to TRBJ2-7; 7 bases map to TRBD2. The V and J ends lost 3 bases and 4 bases, in that order; junction bases with no gene match: 7. The germline V gene encodes CDR1 SGHRS and CDR2 YFSETQ. The CDR3 spans 14 residues. CDR3 protein: CASSSAGLSYEQYF. The CDR3, as DNA: TGCGCCAGCAGCTCTGCGGGACTATCTTACGAGCAGTACTTC.

The genes are TRBV4-3 and TRBJ2-5; the D call may be TRBD1 or TRBD2 (5 bases each). V was trimmed by 0 bases and J by 2 bases, leaving 13 bases between them. There are 16 residues in the CDR3. Germline assignment: CDR1 LGHNA and CDR2 YSLEER. The CDR3 coding sequence is TGCGCCAGCAGCCAAGAGGCTGGGACCCAACAAGAGACCCAGTACTTC. It yields the protein CASSQEAGTQQETQYF.

The J gene is TRBJ2-7, the V gene TRBV7-9, with D tentatively TRBD2 (5 bases). Germline-derived CDR1 and CDR2 are SEHNR and FQNEAQ (reference sequence). The length of the CDR3 is 12 residues. The V gene lost 11 bases and the J gene lost 3 bases, with 14 bases spanning the gap. CDR3 nucleotide sequence: TGTGCCGCCAGTAGGGAGAACTACGAGCAGTACTTC. Translation: CAASRENYEQYF.